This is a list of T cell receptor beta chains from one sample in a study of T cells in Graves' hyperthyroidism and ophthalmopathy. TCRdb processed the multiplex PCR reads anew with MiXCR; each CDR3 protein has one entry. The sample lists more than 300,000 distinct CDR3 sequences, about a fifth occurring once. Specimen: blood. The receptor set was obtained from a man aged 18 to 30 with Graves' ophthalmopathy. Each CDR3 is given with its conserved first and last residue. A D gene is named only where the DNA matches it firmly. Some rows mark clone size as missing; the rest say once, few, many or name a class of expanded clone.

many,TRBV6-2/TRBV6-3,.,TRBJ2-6,TGTGCCAGCAGTTCGGGCGGCAGCTCTGGGGCCAACGTCCTGACTTTC,CASSSGGSSGANVLTF
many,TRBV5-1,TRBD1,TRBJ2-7,TGCGCCAGCAGCGTGGACAGGGCAACCTACGAGCAGTACTTC,CASSVDRATYEQYF
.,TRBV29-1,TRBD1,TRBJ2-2,TGCAGCGTGGAGCCGGGACAGGGATCCACCGGGGAGCTGTTTTTT,CSVEPGQGSTGELFF
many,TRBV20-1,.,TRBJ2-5,TGCAGTGCTAGGCCTGCGATAGCGGAGACCCAGTACTTC,CSARPAIAETQYF
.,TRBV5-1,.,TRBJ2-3,TGCGCCAGCAGCCTTAGGACTGAAGATACGCAGTATTTT,CASSLRTEDTQYF
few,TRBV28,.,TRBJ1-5,TGTGCCAGCAGTTTGCAGGGGACGGCCCAGCATTTT,CASSLQGTAQHF
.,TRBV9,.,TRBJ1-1,TGTGCCAGCAGCGCAAGTACAGGTAGCCCAAAGGAAGCTTTCTTT,CASSASTGSPKEAFF
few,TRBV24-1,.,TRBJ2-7,TGTGCCACCGAGTCCGGGGGGCCGCCCTACGAGCAGTACTTC,CATESGGPPYEQYF
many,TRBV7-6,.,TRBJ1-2,TGTGCCAGCAGCGTCGATGCAGCCGCTTATTATGGCTACACCTTC,CASSVDAAAYYGYTF
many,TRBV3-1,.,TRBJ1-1,TGTGCCAGCAGCCAAGAGGCGGTTCCCACTGAAGCTTTCTTT,CASSQEAVPTEAFF
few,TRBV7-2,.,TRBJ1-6,TGTGCCAGCAGCTTAGCCCCAAATTCACCCCTCCACTTT,CASSLAPNSPLHF
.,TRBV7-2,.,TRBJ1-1,TGTGCCACCCTCGACCAGACAGACTATAACACTGAAGCTTTCTTT,CATLDQTDYNTEAFF
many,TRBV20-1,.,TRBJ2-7,TGCAGTGCTAGGCTCGGGAGCGAGCAGTACTTC,CSARLGSEQYF
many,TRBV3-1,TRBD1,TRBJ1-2,TGTGCCAGCAGCCAAGAAGGGACAGACTTTAACTATGGCTACACCTTC,CASSQEGTDFNYGYTF
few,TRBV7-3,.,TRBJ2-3,TGTGCCAGCAGCTTAACGGGGGGGCCTATCACAGATACGCAGTATTTT,CASSLTGGPITDTQYF